This T cell receptor beta chain stems from a study of OX40 agonist ivuxolimab in advanced cancers. In the study overall: Ivuxolimab, which targeted the costimulatory receptor OX40 (CD134), was an agonistic, fully human IgG2 monoclonal antibody. Intravenous ivuxolimab was administered to patients every 2 weeks at six dose levels: 0.01, 0.1, 0.3, 1.5, 3 and 10 mg/kg. Among the 52 dose-escalation patients, approximately 20 had hepatocellular carcinoma, approximately 15 melanoma, 9 renal cell carcinoma and 9 head and neck cancer. The dose-escalation cohort was roughly 80% male with a mean age of around 64 years, ranging from roughly 20 to 85. Patients were allowed to have had prior anti-PD-1, anti-PD-L1 or anti-CTLA-4 therapy, and approximately 40% of the dose-escalation patients had been treated with checkpoint inhibitors. Partial responses were achieved by three dose-escalation patients, of whom one had hepatocellular carcinoma and two had cutaneous melanoma. Peripheral TCRbeta sequencing was intended to test whether TCR sequence diversity was altered and clonal T-cell expansion was caused by ivuxolimab. The monotherapy dose-escalation portion (N of about 49 patients) of the phase I ivuxolimab trial is reported in the paper.

As for this clone: Its target antigen remains unknown. It has no much larger one-base neighbor in the sample; base qualities were not kept.

Genomic DNA was isolated from the sorted cells so that the TCRbeta CDR3 region could be sequenced. The immunoSEQ Assay was used to sequence the TCRbeta CDR3 regions. In its TCRdb copy, this immuneACCESS table keeps in-frame sequences only and misses some clones. Where compared with another copy, unresolved V genes explain less than half of these, and the others have no known cause. For this sample there are 35,000 to 45,000 clones; approximately 90% appear just once. Roughly 30% of the sample rests with the top ten. What the research found in general, with its limitations: After ivuxolimab, more expanded clones were found on average in CD8+ T cells than in CD4+ T cells. In partial responders in the 0.1-3.0 mg/kg groups, normalized peripheral clonal expansion was found to be among the lowest, especially among CD8+ T cells. The antigen specificity of the clonally expanded peripheral T cells was not determined. Clonal expansion of both CD4+ and CD8+ blood T cells was observed from baseline to week 6 at doses 0.1 to 3.0 mg/kg. Low levels of normalized T-cell clonal expansion were also shown by some nonresponding patients.

The trim is 1 base for V and 3 bases for J, with a gap of 10 bases between the germline ends. From cysteine to phenylalanine, the CDR3 is 15 amino acids long. Just the 45-base CDR3 DNA is kept, in frame starting at base 1. CDR1 and CDR2 (LNHNV, YYDKDF) derive from the germline V gene (reference sequence). The trial excluded patients who had a history of autoimmune disease or who were on systemic immunosuppression. In every dose cohort, peripheral blood was drawn for TCR sequencing at baseline, cycle 4 day 1, and cycle 7 day 1. Samples came from an open-label, multicenter, first-in-human phase I dose-escalation trial of ivuxolimab. The trial enrolled adults with locally advanced or metastatic head and neck squamous cell, hepatocellular, melanoma or renal cell carcinoma. Before TCR sequencing, CD4+ T cells and CD8+ T cells were sorted from peripheral blood as separate populations.

The clonotype comes from an adult with an advanced solid tumor such as melanoma, head and neck, liver or kidney cancer. Here the chain combines TRBV15 and TRBJ2-1, with TRBD2 tentatively as D gene (6 bases match). Source: CD4+ or CD8+ T cells sorted from blood, taken in a trial of the OX40 agonist ivuxolimab. The nucleotides are TGTGCCACCAGCAGAGTTACGGGAGACTACAATGAGCAGTTCTTC. This is translated as CATSRVTGDYNEQFF. The CDR3, completed at both ends by the reference TRBV15 and TRBJ2-1 genes, gives the full variable domain DAMVIQNPRYQVTQFGKPVTLSCSQTLNHNVMYWYQQKSSQAPKLLFHYYDKDFNNEADTPDNFQSRRPNTSFCFLDIRSPGLGDTAMYLCATSRVTGDYNEQFFGPGTRLTVL.